This T cell receptor beta chain was documented in a study of CD8+ T cells in alopecia areata. Study-wide background: Grafting placed skin from approximately 6-12-month-old C3H/HeJ donors with spontaneous alopecia onto roughly 6-11-week-old female C3H/HeJ mice. Study-wide points: Across lesional scalp, and particularly alopecia totalis/universalis, clonality surpassed that of normal scalp. Possibly because of HLA-related factors, TCR sharing was less clear across patients than in mice. Scalp samples also yield sequences of resident alphabeta T cells from normal skin.

Separation of pooled cutaneous lymph node cells was by sorting with CD4, CD8alpha, NKG2D, NKG2ACE and other markers. Between the trimmed V and J ends, which lost 5 bases and 2 bases, there was a span of 13 bases. Germline assignment: CDR1 SNHLY and CDR2 FYNGKV (reference sequence). The CDR3 runs to 15 residues. It was cDNA, reverse transcribed from extracted RNA, that served as the sequencing template. Some clones are missing from TCRdb's copy, which holds only in-frame ones; the method was immunoSEQ multiplex PCR. The data show about 9,000 clones, with none appearing a single time. This clone occurred many times. Its antigen is currently unknown. Germline and genes: mouse. The read finishes 4 residues shy of the CDR3 end, and the germline J gene is used to complete it.

The sequenced sample was CD8+ T cells sorted from a lymph node. The chain is built from TRBV3 and TRBJ2-1; possibly TRBD2 for D (7 bases). This sequence was found in a C3H/HeJ mouse with alopecia areata. MHC haplotype: H2-k. The sequenced CDR3 bases are TGTGCCAGCAGCGCGAAGGGGGGCTACTATGCT. Its protein product is CASSAKGGYYA. The full CDR3 reads CASSAKGGYYAEQFF. Full variable domain (rest looked up from reference TRBV3 and TRBJ2-1): GPKVLQIPSHQIIDMGQMVTLNCDPVSNHLYFYWYKQILGQQMEFLVNFYNGKVMEKSKLFKDQFSVERPDGSYFTLKIQPTALEDSAVYFCASSAKGGYYAEQFFGPGTRLTVL.